The clone carrying this TCR beta chain was recorded at least ten times. The antigen remains undetermined. The data derive from a study of spatial heterogeneity in lung cancer. About the research overall: On average, each unique TCR and UMI combination appeared more than ten times in raw reads. Findings and limits, study-wide: Approximate estimated coverage of tumor T cells amounted to around 6.9% for alpha and approximately 13% for beta chains. The number of expanded tumor alpha and beta chains correlated with mutation number.

The study tagged each TCR cDNA molecule with a unique molecular identifier. Via MiXCR, TCRdb re-called the 5' RACE reads, giving one row per CDR3 protein. The table lists 24,000 or so distinct CDR3 sequences, 8.8% of them singletons. Noted time point: sample taken at primary tumor resection. The donor population consisted of approximately 70 patients with untreated, early-stage non-small cell lung cancer. This CDR3 region has 15 residues. Germline V gene sequence: CDR1 DFQATT, CDR2 SNEGSKA (reference sequence). Trimming cost V 6 bases and J 3 bases, with 21 bases left between them. The chain links TRBV20-1 to TRBJ2-7; tentative D call: TRBD1 (5 bases). This specimen was lung tumor tissue, taken at surgery. The clonotype was recovered from a male donor with early-stage non-small cell lung cancer. The CDR3 loop reads CSANARPGHLYEQYF. In nucleotides, the CDR3 is TGCAGTGCCAACGCCCGACCTGGACACCTCTACGAGCAGTACTTC.